Listed here are 25 T cell receptor beta chains from one sample, sequenced in a study of regulatory T cells in long-lasting Graves disease (dated by TCRdb to the early 2020s). The time point label of this sample denotes: newly diagnosed GD, antithyroid drugs for less than 3 months. For both TCR sequencing and RNA sequencing, RNA was extracted from PBMCs in TRIzol. Libraries were made using multiplex PCR. Instrument on record: Illumina HiSeq 4000. To build TCR beta libraries, CDR3 regions were amplified by Arm-PCR using iRepertoire HTBI primers. TCRdb trimmed the raw reads at Q25, called clones with MiXCR and kept productive beta chains. Identical CDR3 protein sequences are pooled into one entry, listed with their most common genes and DNA. This sample gives a few hundred thousand distinct CDR3 sequences in total; roughly 13% of them show up just once. Approximately 9.3% of the sample is taken by the ten largest.

These data are also associated with another study on T cells in Graves' hyperthyroidism and ophthalmopathy.

The specimen was peripheral blood mononuclear cells (PBMCs), collected at new diagnosis, from a patient treated with antithyroid drugs. The receptors here all came from a man aged 25 to 40 with Graves disease. Donor details come from another sample of the same person, matched by shared clones.

A word on this clonotype: This may come from a read error, since a much larger clone is one base off. Because the CDR3 is missing its conserved closing phenylalanine or tryptophan, this is likely a read error. V is TRBV29-1 and J is TRBJ2-5; 8 nucleotides match TRBD2. Germline V gene data show CDR1 as SQVTM and CDR2 as ANQGSEA. The CDR3 length is 12 residues. With V trimmed by 3 bases and J by 9 bases, 6 bases remained unmatched. As DNA, the CDR3 is TGCAGCGTTGAGGGCACGGGGGGGGCCCAGTACATC. Its translation: CSVEGTGGAQYI.

This clonotype was recorded at least ten times. J is TRBJ2-1 and V is TRBV24-1; D perhaps matches TRBD2 (6 bases). The CDR3 is 13 amino acids. The germline V gene has CDR1 KGHDR and CDR2 SFDVKD. V was shortened by 4 bases and J by 10 bases, with 13 bases between the two germline ends. CDR3 residues: CATSDARLAEQFF. Here the CDR3 DNA reads TGTGCCACCAGTGACGCCCGGCTAGCGGAGCAGTTCTTC.

This clonotype has at least ten counts. The rearrangement joins TRBV11-2 to TRBJ2-5; TRBD2 matches 13 bases. Germline V CDR1 and CDR2: SGHAT, FQNNGV. The CDR3 loop spans 16 amino acids. J lost 5 bases, V lost 5 bases, and 8 bases had no gene match. The CDR3 region is CASSDRTSGRWETQYF. CDR3 nucleotides: TGTGCCAGCAGCGATAGGACTAGCGGGAGATGGGAGACCCAGTACTTC.

Regarding this clonotype: A much larger clone differs from this one at a single base, so this may be a read error. The chain's CDR3 is CAGSSNGHTDTQYF. CDR3 DNA sequence: TGTGCCGGCAGCTCCAATGGACACACAGATACGCAGTATTTT. The V call is TRBV11-2, the J call TRBJ2-3; D is perhaps TRBD1 (5 bases). CDR1 SGHAT and CDR2 FQNNGV come from the germline V gene. The CDR3 is 14 amino acids. Full variable domain (remainder filled in from reference TRBV11-2 and TRBJ2-3): EAGVAQSPRYKIIEKRQSVAFWCNPISGHATLYWYQQILGQGPKLLIQFQNNGVVDDSQLPKDRFSAERLKGVDSTLKIQPAKLEDSAVYLCAGSSNGHTDTQYFGPGTRLTVL.

This clonotype was counted ten times or more. This sequence joins TRBV6-1 and TRBJ1-2; D gene uncertain. With 1 base removed from V and 9 bases from J, the gap between germline ends came to 12 bases. CDR1 MNHNS and CDR2 SASEGT come from the germline V gene. This CDR3 region has 13 residues. The DNA for the CDR3 is TGTGCCAGCAGTGAAGGCCACGGCAGGAGCTACACCTTC. Amino acid sequence: CASSEGHGRSYTF.

Ten or more counts support this clonotype. J is TRBJ2-2 and V is TRBV24-1; 11 nucleotides line up with TRBD1. CDR1 and CDR2 (germline): KGHDR, SFDVKD. V lost 4 bases and J lost 7; bases outside the gene matches: 7. The CDR3 runs to 16 residues. The CDR3 sequence is CATSEPGQGAYGELFF. The CDR3 DNA sequence: TGTGCCACCAGTGAACCCGGACAGGGGGCCTACGGGGAGCTGTTTTTT.

This clonotype was observed a few times. Here the CDR3 DNA reads TGTGCCAGCAGCTTTGTCACTCACTACACCTTC. Its translation is CASSFVTHYTF. The chain combines TRBV7-2 with TRBJ1-2; D gene uncertain. The germline V and J ends were trimmed by 3 bases and 10 bases, with 9 bases remaining between them. This CDR3 spans 11 amino acids. CDR1 and CDR2 (germline): SGHTA, FQGNSA.

This clonotype came up many times. J is TRBJ2-3 and V is TRBV5-1; 12 bases match TRBD2. The CDR3 runs 16 residues. The ends lost 4 bases at V and 1 base at J; junction bases unmatched: 4. The V gene's germline CDR1 is SGHRS and CDR2 YFSETQ. The CDR3 spells CASSMGLAGRTDTQYF. The DNA for the CDR3 is TGCGCCAGCAGCATGGGACTAGCGGGCCGCACAGATACGCAGTATTTT.

Here the CDR3 reads CSARDLGSSGANVLTF. DNA for the CDR3: TGCAGTGCTAGGGACCTAGGGAGCTCTGGGGCCAACGTCCTGACTTTC. This chain joins TRBV20-1 and TRBJ2-6; D is possibly TRBD2 (5 bases). Germline CDR1 DFQATT, CDR2 SNEGSKA (reference sequence). The CDR3 sequence is 16 residues long. V lost 3 bases to trimming and J lost 0 bases, with 12 bases between them.

This clonotype was observed many times. The CDR3 protein is CASSPWTGPYEQYF. DNA of the CDR3: TGTGCCAGCAGTCCCTGGACAGGGCCCTACGAGCAGTACTTC. This chain joins TRBV27 and TRBJ2-7; 8 bases match TRBD1. The J segment lost 2 bases and the V segment lost 5 bases, leaving 5 bases of the junction unmatched. This CDR3 comprises 14 residues. Germline V gene data show CDR1 as MNHEY and CDR2 as SMNVEV (reference sequence).

This rearrangement joins TRBV7-3 to TRBJ2-1; tentative D call: TRBD1 (5 bases). The V and J ends lost 7 bases and 3 bases respectively, with 10 bases between them. The germline V gene encodes CDR1 SGHTA and CDR2 FQGTGA. The CDR3 runs 13 residues. This CDR3 reads CASTAGIYNEQFF. The CDR3 DNA reads as TGTGCCAGCACAGCAGGGATCTACAATGAGCAGTTCTTC.

At least ten counts were recorded for this clonotype. The V and J genes are TRBV18 and TRBJ1-5; maybe TRBD1 (5 bases). This CDR3 is built from 15 residues. Trimming took 0 bases from V and 2 from J, leaving 8 bases between them. CDR1 is KGHSH, CDR2 LQKENI, per germline. CDR3: CASSPPGEGNQPQHF. The CDR3 bases are TGTGCCAGCTCACCACCGGGGGAGGGCAATCAGCCCCAGCATTTT.

This clonotype was observed at least ten times. The CDR3 here is CASGSETDTQYF. The CDR3 bases are TGTGCTAGTGGTTCAGAAACAGATACGCAGTATTTT. V is TRBV12-5 and J is TRBJ2-3; no clear D gene. Germline CDR1 LGHNT, CDR2 FRNRAP. V was clipped by 4 bases and J by 3 bases, with 5 bases between them. The length of the CDR3 is 12 residues.

The chain is built from TRBV20-1 and TRBJ1-2, with 7 bases matching TRBD1. The CDR3 covers 19 residues. Germline trimming cut 5 bases from V and 1 base from J; bases unmatched to any gene: 22. Germline V gene lookup returns CDR1 DFQATT and CDR2 SNEGSKA (reference sequence). CDR3 loop: CSAPKPLWPRDSRNYGYTF. In DNA, the CDR3 is TGCAGTGCTCCGAAACCCTTATGGCCCAGGGACAGCCGTAACTATGGCTACACCTTC.

This clonotype was seen at least ten times. The J gene is TRBJ1-3, the V gene TRBV11-2; D possibly corresponds to TRBD1 (6 bases). Germline lookup yields CDR1 SGHAT and CDR2 FQNNGV. CDR3 length: 16 residues. V lost 2 bases and J lost 2, with 13 bases in between. The CDR3 sequence: CASSLPLQGPGNTIYF. DNA of the CDR3: TGTGCCAGCAGCTTACCACTCCAGGGGCCTGGAAACACCATATATTTT.

This clonotype was recorded at least ten times. The rearrangement joins TRBV6-5 to TRBJ2-7; D gene ambiguous. V was pared by 0 bases and J by 3 bases, with 12 bases between. The germline V gene encodes CDR1 MNHEY and CDR2 SVGAGI. The CDR3 is 15 amino acids. The CDR3 sequence is CASSYSNQEFYEQYF. CDR3 coding DNA: TGTGCCAGCAGTTACTCGAATCAGGAGTTCTACGAGCAGTACTTC.

This clonotype was observed once. The CDR3 nucleotides read TGTGCCAGCTCACCGGGACAGGCAGGCGGGGAGCTGTTTTTT. Translation gives CASSPGQAGGELFF. V usage is TRBV18 and J usage is TRBJ2-2; 8 bases agree with TRBD1. The CDR3 spans 14 residues. The V and J ends lost 3 bases and 7 bases, in that order; junction bases with no gene match: 4. Germline CDR1 KGHSH, CDR2 LQKENI.

This clonotype was detected once. The chain has TRBV7-9 and TRBJ2-7, with D tentatively TRBD1 (6 bases). This CDR3 region has 12 residues. Per the germline V gene, CDR1 is SEHNR and CDR2 is FQNEAQ (reference sequence). V lost 7 bases and J lost 5, with 12 bases in between. The CDR3 protein is CASTRAGDEQYF. CDR3 nucleotides: TGTGCCAGCACCCGAGCAGGGGACGAGCAGTACTTC.

This chain links TRBV12-5 with TRBJ2-2; D gene unclear. V lost 5 bases, J lost 1 base, and 5 bases lay in between. CDR1 is LGHNT, CDR2 FRNRAP, per germline. There are 13 residues in the CDR3. CDR3 nucleotides: TGTGCTAGTGGTGGGGAGAACACCGGGGAGCTGTTTTTT. Translated: CASGGENTGELFF.

Comment on this clonotype: A much larger clone differs by one base, so this may be a read error. The chain carries TRBV6-1 and TRBJ1-3; no definite D call. The CDR3 has 15 residues. The germline V gene has CDR1 MNHNS and CDR2 SASEGT. This CDR3 reads CASSPTLTTGNTIHF. The CDR3 DNA is TGTGCCAGCAGCCCAACCCTTACTACTGGAAACACCATACATTTT.

The J gene is TRBJ1-6, the V gene TRBV9, with a possible D match to TRBD1 (6 bases). V was cut by 3 bases and J by 6 bases, with 13 bases left in between. Germline V lookup: CDR1 SGDLS, CDR2 YYNGEE. The CDR3 contains 15 residues. As DNA, the CDR3 is TGTGCCAGCAGCGACTCCGGGACAAGTAATTCACCCCTCCACTTT. Amino acids: CASSDSGTSNSPLHF.

Only a few counts were recorded for this clonotype. The junction differs from germline at one of its ends, possibly a read error. The rearrangement links TRBV20-1 to TRBJ2-1; 14 positions match TRBD2. The V gene's germline CDR1 is DFQATT and CDR2 SNEGSKA (reference sequence). The CDR3 covers 22 residues. In DNA, the CDR3 is TGCAGCGCTACGGGTCCCCACCTAGAGACTAGCGGGAGGGCCTGGGAGAAGGATGGGCAGTTCTTC. Its translation: CSATGPHLETSGRAWEKDGQFF.

This clonotype has only a few counts. V gene TRBV3-1 combines with J gene TRBJ1-6; D ambiguous. Germline V gives CDR1 LGHDT, CDR2 YNNKEL (reference sequence). V lost 0 bases, J lost 7 bases, and 4 bases lay in between. This CDR3 has 13 residues. The CDR3 DNA follows: TGTGCCAGCAGCCAAGATGTAAATTCACCCCTCCACTTT. This sequence encodes CASSQDVNSPLHF.

In its sample, this clonotype was seen many times. V usage is TRBV2 and J usage is TRBJ1-3; D unresolved. This CDR3 is 14 amino acids long. V was cut by 10 bases and J by 0 bases, with 13 bases left in between. Germline V gene lookup returns CDR1 SNHLY and CDR2 FYNNEI. CDR3: CATVPVHSGNTIYF. The CDR3 DNA follows: TGTGCCACCGTACCGGTTCACTCTGGAAACACCATATATTTT. The full variable domain, rest sourced from reference TRBV2 and TRBJ1-3, is EPEVTQTPSHQVTQMGQEVILRCVPISNHLYFYWYRQILGQKVEFLVSFYNNEISEKSEIFDDQFSVERPDGSNFTLKIRSTKLEDSAMYFCATVPVHSGNTIYFGEGSWLTVV.

This clonotype has more than one count but fewer than ten. The gene calls are TRBV15 and TRBJ1-3; D might be TRBD1 (5 bases). CDR3 length: 14 residues. Germline lookup yields CDR1 LNHNV and CDR2 YYDKDF (reference sequence). V lost 8 bases and J 3 bases, leaving 14 bases between the germline ends. The CDR3 sequence: CATGAVGGGNTIYF. The CDR3 DNA reads as TGTGCCACCGGGGCGGTCGGGGGTGGAAACACCATATATTTT. Full variable domain (remainder filled in from reference TRBV15 and TRBJ1-3): DAMVIQNPRYQVTQFGKPVTLSCSQTLNHNVMYWYQQKSSQAPKLLFHYYDKDFNNEADTPDNFQSRRPNTSFCFLDIRSPGLGDTAMYLCATGAVGGGNTIYFGEGSWLTVV.